Listed below are T cell receptor beta chains from one sample, sequenced in a study of T-cell memory formation after mild COVID-19. TCRdb re-called the 5' RACE reads with MiXCR, one entry per CDR3 protein. The table has hundreds of thousands of distinct CDR3 sequences, 23% seen once. Input material: PBMCs or a T cell subset sorted from them (not recorded which). Source of these receptors: an adult woman who had mild COVID-19 (a few samples of this study predate the infection). Cell type and time point are not known. CDR3s include the opening cysteine and the closing phenylalanine or tryptophan. A D gene is named only where the DNA matches it firmly. Some rows have no size entry. The others give once, few or many, or a class for an expanded clone.

j_call clone_size v_call d_call cdr3_aa cdr3_nt
TRBJ1-1 . TRBV5-6 TRBD1 CASSFPDRENTEAFF TGTGCCAGCAGCTTCCCGGACAGGGAGAACACTGAAGCTTTCTTT
TRBJ2-5 . TRBV6-5 TRBD2 CASSHSGGEETQYF TGTGCCAGCAGTCACTCGGGGGGGGAAGAGACCCAGTACTTC
TRBJ2-5 few TRBV24-1 TRBD1 CATSDPRTGPQETQYF TGTGCCACCAGTGATCCGCGGACAGGCCCCCAAGAGACCCAGTACTTC
TRBJ2-5 . TRBV20-1 . CSARDFGGHEETQYF TGCAGTGCTAGAGATTTTGGGGGGCATGAAGAGACCCAGTACTTC
TRBJ2-3 . TRBV5-5 TRBD1 CASSFAPGQSTDTQYF TGTGCCAGCAGCTTTGCTCCGGGACAGAGCACAGATACGCAGTATTTT
TRBJ2-3 . TRBV11-3 TRBD1 CASSPGGQGTDTQYF TGTGCCAGCAGCCCCGGGGGACAGGGCACAGATACGCAGTATTTT
TRBJ2-1 . TRBV7-9 TRBD2 CASEPGLAGFGEQFF TGTGCCAGTGAGCCGGGACTAGCGGGCTTTGGGGAGCAGTTCTTC
TRBJ2-3 many TRBV20-1 . CSASTSSSSDTQYF TGCAGTGCCTCGACTTCGTCGTCCTCAGATACGCAGTATTTT
TRBJ2-6 . TRBV6-5 . CASSYSSLNSGANVLTF TGTGCCAGCAGTTACTCCTCATTAAACTCTGGGGCCAACGTCCTGACTTTC
TRBJ1-1 few TRBV9 TRBD1 CASSPTGGGYSEAFF TGTGCCAGCAGCCCGACAGGGGGCGGGTATTCTGAAGCTTTCTTT
TRBJ2-3 many TRBV7-8 . CASSHSGSTGDTQYF TGTGCCAGCAGCCATAGCGGCTCAACGGGGGATACGCAGTATTTT
TRBJ2-4 . TRBV7-3 TRBD2 CASSPLAGQRNIQYF TGTGCCAGCAGCCCTTTAGCGGGTCAGAGGAACATTCAGTACTTC
TRBJ2-1 . TRBV12-3/TRBV12-4 . CASSLRDGTYNEQFF TGTGCCAGCAGTTTGCGGGATGGGACCTACAATGAGCAGTTCTTC